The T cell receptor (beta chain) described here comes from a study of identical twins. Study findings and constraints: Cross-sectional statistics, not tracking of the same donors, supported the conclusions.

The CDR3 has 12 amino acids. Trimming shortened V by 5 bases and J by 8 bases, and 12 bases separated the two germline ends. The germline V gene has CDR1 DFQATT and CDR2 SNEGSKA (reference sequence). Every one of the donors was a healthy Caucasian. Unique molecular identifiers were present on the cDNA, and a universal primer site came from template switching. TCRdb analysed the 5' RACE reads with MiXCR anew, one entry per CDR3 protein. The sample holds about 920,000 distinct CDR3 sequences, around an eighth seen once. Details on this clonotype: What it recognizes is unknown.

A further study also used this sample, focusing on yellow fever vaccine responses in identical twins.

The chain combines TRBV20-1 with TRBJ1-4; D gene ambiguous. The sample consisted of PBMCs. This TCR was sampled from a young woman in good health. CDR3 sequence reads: CSAAVLGEKLFF. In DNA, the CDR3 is TGCAGTGCTGCCGTCCTGGGAGAAAAACTGTTTTTT.